This T cell receptor beta chain was observed in a study of T cells expressing NK-cell markers. In the study overall: The study drew TCR beta repertoires from sorted CD3+CD56+NKG2C+, CD3+CD56+NKG2C- and CD3+CD56-NKG2C+ T cells. Eight donors were sequenced, seven testing HCMV-seropositive and one testing seronegative.

Germline CDR1 and CDR2: SNHLY and FYNNEI. The CDR3 runs to 14 residues. Reanalyzing the 5' RACE reads, TCRdb keeps one entry per CDR3 protein, without DNA. Its listing shows about 540,000 distinct CDR3 sequences. The TCR originated in a man younger than 30 in good health. The chain combines TRBV2 with TRBJ2-3; TCRdb lists TRBD1, though no DNA is available to test this call. The specimen sequenced was blood T cells: a sorted CD56 or NKG2C T cell subset, CD4+ or CD8+ T cells, or bulk PBMC T cells (not recorded which). The CDR3: CASKKQESTDTQYF.